These 15 T cell receptor beta chains were sequenced from one sample in a study of long-term antiretroviral therapy in people with HIV. Survey-level resolution applied to immunoSEQ assay v3.0. Some clones are missing from TCRdb's copy, which holds only in-frame ones; the method was immunoSEQ multiplex PCR. The sample contains about 21,000 clones, 84% of which appear only once. Sequenced material: unsorted PBMCs, taken 1.9 years after starting antiretroviral therapy. Receptors originate from a woman in her forties or fifties with HIV.

The V gene is TRBV28, the J gene TRBJ1-2; the D gene is possibly TRBD1 (5 bases). The CDR3 runs 12 residues. Germline lookup yields CDR1 MDHEN and CDR2 SYDVKM. V gave up 6 bases and J gave up 3 bases, with 8 bases separating them. CDR3 sequence (DNA): TGTGCCAGCAGGGCGGGGGACTATGGCTACACCTTC. Translating gives CASRAGDYGYTF.

The rearrangement links TRBV2 to TRBJ2-1; D is possibly TRBD2 (5 bases). CDR1 is SNHLY, CDR2 FYNNEI, per germline. Between the trimmed V and J ends, which lost 8 bases and 4 bases, there was a span of 12 bases. CDR3 length equals 13 residues. The CDR3: CASVSSGYNEQFF. The CDR3 nucleotides read TGTGCCAGCGTTTCCAGCGGTTACAATGAGCAGTTCTTC.

The chain combines TRBV2 with TRBJ1-1, with 11 bases aligning to TRBD1. CDR1 is SNHLY and CDR2 is FYNNEI in the germline V gene. The V gene end was trimmed by 3 bases and the J gene end by 4 bases; junction bases not matched to a gene: 4. The CDR3 has 15 amino acids. The CDR3 DNA is TGTGCCAGCAGTGACTGGACAGGGGGCTTCACTGAAGCTTTCTTT. Its translation is CASSDWTGGFTEAFF.

The chain combines TRBV5-1 with TRBJ1-6; D may be TRBD1 (6 bases). Trimming removed 3 bases from V and 7 bases from J, with 14 bases in between. CDR3 size: 15 residues. Germline CDR1 is SGHRS and CDR2 is YFSETQ. The CDR3 spells CASSSRQAANSPLHF. The CDR3 DNA reads TGCGCCAGCAGCTCCAGACAGGCCGCCAATTCACCCCTCCACTTT.

This clone has more than one count but fewer than ten. The rearrangement uses TRBV7-3 and TRBJ1-2; D unclear. The ends were cut back, 0 bases at V and 8 bases at J, with 10 bases in the middle. There are 13 residues in the CDR3. Germline CDR1 SGHTA, CDR2 FQGTGA. CDR3 region: CASSLTGLEGYTF. CDR3 nucleotides: TGTGCCAGCAGCTTAACAGGTCTGGAGGGCTACACCTTC.

The gene calls are TRBV4-3 and TRBJ2-1, with D unresolved. Germline V gives CDR1 LGHNA, CDR2 YSLEER. The germline V and J ends were trimmed by 0 bases and 5 bases, with 8 bases remaining between them. The CDR3 consists of 14 residues. The CDR3 nucleotides are TGCGCCAGCAGCCAAGACTCCGGAAACAATGAGCAGTTCTTC. Protein sequence: CASSQDSGNNEQFF.

The rearrangement links TRBV5-6 to TRBJ2-1, with a tentative D call TRBD1 (6 bases). The CDR3 is made up of 12 amino acids. Germline assignment: CDR1 SGHDT and CDR2 YYEEEE. Between the trimmed V and J ends, which lost 5 bases and 9 bases, there was a span of 12 bases. The CDR3 region has the DNA TGTGCCAGCAGGGCTGGCAGGGGTGAGCAGTTCTTC. This translates into CASRAGRGEQFF.

The chain uses TRBV7-9 and TRBJ1-5; TRBD1 aligns across 7 bases. Per germline, CDR1 SEHNR and CDR2 FQNEAQ (reference sequence). The CDR3 covers 14 residues. V was pared by 5 bases and J by 4 bases, with 5 bases of the junction left unmatched. Here the CDR3 reads CASSEGQLNQPQHF. DNA of the CDR3: TGTGCCAGCAGCGAGGGACAGTTAAATCAGCCCCAGCATTTT.

The V call is TRBV27, the J call TRBJ2-7; the match to TRBD1 covers 7 bases. Per the germline V gene, CDR1 is MNHEY and CDR2 is SMNVEV (reference sequence). This CDR3 is 14 amino acids long. V shed 4 bases, J shed 2 bases, and the junction held 5 bases outside the gene matches. CDR3 sequence reads: CASSSNQGAYEQYF. The CDR3 DNA sequence: TGTGCCAGCAGTTCGAACCAGGGGGCCTACGAGCAGTACTTC.

The chain uses TRBV2 and TRBJ1-5; D ambiguous. The CDR3 loop spans 13 amino acids. V was trimmed by 4 bases and J by 4 bases, leaving 8 bases between them. Germline V gene data show CDR1 as SNHLY and CDR2 as FYNNEI. CDR3 bases: TGTGCCAGCAGTGCGTGGGGAAATCAGCCCCAGCATTTT. The encoded protein is CASSAWGNQPQHF. The full variable domain, with the rest looked up from reference TRBV2 and TRBJ1-5, is EPEVTQTPSHQVTQMGQEVILRCVPISNHLYFYWYRQILGQKVEFLVSFYNNEISEKSEIFDDQFSVERPDGSNFTLKIRSTKLEDSAMYFCASSAWGNQPQHFGDGTRLSIL.

The chain uses TRBV9 and TRBJ2-1, with a weak D call TRBD1 (5 bases). The CDR3 consists of 15 residues. The germline V gene encodes CDR1 SGDLS and CDR2 YYNGEE. Trimming stripped 4 bases from V and 4 bases from J, with 15 bases between. Here the CDR3 DNA reads TGTGCCAGCAGCCAAGGGGCCCACGATTACAATGAGCAGTTCTTC. It is translated as CASSQGAHDYNEQFF.

The rearrangement uses TRBV15 and TRBJ1-2, with 7 bases aligning to TRBD1. With V trimmed by 0 bases and J by 0 bases, 16 bases remained unmatched. This CDR3 has 20 residues. Germline CDR1 LNHNV, CDR2 YYDKDF (reference sequence). The CDR3 sequence is CATSREGLGTARGSNYGYTF. CDR3 DNA sequence: TGTGCCACCAGCAGAGAAGGGCTGGGGACAGCTCGGGGATCTAACTATGGCTACACCTTC.

The rearrangement joins TRBV27 to TRBJ2-7, with 7 bases that match TRBD1. The CDR3 has 15 amino acids. Germline-derived CDR1 and CDR2 are MNHEY and SMNVEV (reference sequence). V lost 6 bases, J lost 0 bases, and 8 bases stayed unmatched. The CDR3 loop reads CASRETGTASYEQYF. DNA for the CDR3: TGTGCCAGCAGGGAAACCGGGACAGCCTCCTACGAGCAGTACTTC.

The rearrangement uses TRBV7-3 and TRBJ1-1; 8 bases are a match to TRBD1. The V gene's germline CDR1 is SGHTA and CDR2 FQGTGA. V dropped 4 bases and J dropped 3; count of bases not matched to a gene: 4. The CDR3 loop spans 14 amino acids. CDR3 sequence reads: CASSSRGQYTEAFF. The CDR3 DNA is TGTGCCAGCAGCTCCAGGGGGCAGTACACTGAAGCTTTCTTT.

This clone was recorded once. The chain is built from TRBV10-3 and TRBJ1-1; weak D call: TRBD1 (6 bases). The germline CDR1 and CDR2 sequences are ENHRY and SYGVKD. CDR3 size: 14 residues. Trimming removed 6 bases from V and 1 base from J, with 12 bases in between. This CDR3 reads CAIRGGRGNTEAFF. CDR3 bases: TGTGCCATCAGGGGCGGCAGGGGGAACACTGAAGCTTTCTTT.